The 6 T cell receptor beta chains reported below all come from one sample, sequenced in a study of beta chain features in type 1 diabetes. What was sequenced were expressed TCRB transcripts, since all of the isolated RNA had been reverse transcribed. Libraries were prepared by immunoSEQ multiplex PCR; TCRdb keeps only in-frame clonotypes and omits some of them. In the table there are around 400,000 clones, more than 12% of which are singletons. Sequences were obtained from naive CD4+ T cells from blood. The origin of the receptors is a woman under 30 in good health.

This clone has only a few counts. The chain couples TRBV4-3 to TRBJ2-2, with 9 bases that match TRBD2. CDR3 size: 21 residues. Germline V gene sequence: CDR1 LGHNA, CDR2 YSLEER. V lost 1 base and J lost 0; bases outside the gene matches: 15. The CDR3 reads CASSQVLLGLARLANTGELFF. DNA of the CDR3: TGCGCCAGCAGCCAAGTTCTTCTGGGACTAGCACGTCTCGCGAACACCGGGGAGCTGTTTTTT.

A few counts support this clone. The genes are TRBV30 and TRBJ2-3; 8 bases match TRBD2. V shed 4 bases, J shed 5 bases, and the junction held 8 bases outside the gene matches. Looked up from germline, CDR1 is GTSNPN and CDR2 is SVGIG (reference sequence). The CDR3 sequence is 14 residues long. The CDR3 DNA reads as TGTGCCTGGACTTCTAGCGGGCTGGTAGATACGCAGTATTTT. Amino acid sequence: CAWTSSGLVDTQYF.

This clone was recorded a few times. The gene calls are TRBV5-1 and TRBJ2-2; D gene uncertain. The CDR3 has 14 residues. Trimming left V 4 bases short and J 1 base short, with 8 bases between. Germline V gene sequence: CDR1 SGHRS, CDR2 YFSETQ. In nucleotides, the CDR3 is TGCGCCAGCAGCCCGTCTCTGAACACCGGGGAGCTGTTTTTT. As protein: CASSPSLNTGELFF.

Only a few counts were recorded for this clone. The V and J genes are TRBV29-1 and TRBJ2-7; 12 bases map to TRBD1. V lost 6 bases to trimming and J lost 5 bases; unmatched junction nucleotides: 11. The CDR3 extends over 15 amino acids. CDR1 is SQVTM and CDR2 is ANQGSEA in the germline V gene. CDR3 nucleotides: TGCAGCGTGAGAACCGGGACAGGGGGCCTAGACGAGCAGTACTTC. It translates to CSVRTGTGGLDEQYF.

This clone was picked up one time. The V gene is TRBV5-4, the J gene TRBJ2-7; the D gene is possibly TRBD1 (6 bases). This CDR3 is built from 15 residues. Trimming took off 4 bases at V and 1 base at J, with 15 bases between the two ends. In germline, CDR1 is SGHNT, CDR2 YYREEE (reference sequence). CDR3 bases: TGTGCCAGCAGCCCAAGGACAGCCTCATCCTACGAGCAGTACTTC. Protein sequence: CASSPRTASSYEQYF.

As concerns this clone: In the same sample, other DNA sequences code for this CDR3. CDR3 nucleotide sequence: TGCGCCAGCAGCTTGGGTCGCTACGAGCAGTACTTC. This translates into CASSLGRYEQYF. The rearrangement links TRBV5-1 to TRBJ2-7; no reliable D call. V lost 0 bases and J lost 3, with 4 bases in between. The CDR3 spans 12 residues. Germline CDR1 and CDR2: SGHRS and YFSETQ.